This T cell receptor beta chain was captured in a study of T cell responses to AZD1222 COVID-19 vaccine (dated by TCRdb to the early 2020s). In terms of the full investigation: TCR sequencing was performed for about 240 trial participants, of whom some 200 were given two doses of AZD1222 and 26 were given two doses of MenACWY control vaccine. Trial participants were enrolled by age into subgroups of 18-55, 56-69 and 70-plus years, and approximately 150, 30 and 60 TCR-sequenced participants, respectively, were included in these subgroups.

On this clone itself: The antigen it recognizes is unknown. No base qualities exist here, and no much larger clone lies one base off it. The same CDR3 is also encoded by other DNA sequences in this sample.

Compared with germline, V lacks 1 base and J lacks 7 bases; bases without a gene match: 2. CDR1 and CDR2 were assigned from the germline V gene (reference sequence) as LGHDT and YNNKEL. The CDR3 runs 14 residues from the cysteine to the phenylalanine. This entry keeps only the CDR3 DNA: 42 bases, framed from base 1. Here is what the overall study found, with its caveats: After two AZD1222 doses, spike-specific TCR breadth and depth were significantly higher than at day 0 and than in MenACWY recipients. Nearly half of unique spike-specific TCRs reportedly recognized epitopes outside regions mutated in the B.1.351 and B.1.1.7 variants. The 56-69-year group was small, and its depth increase did not reach significance, likely because of low power. Participants were mostly white British, with more females than males. The authors suggested clonal diversity may have been underestimated. The vaccine-associated CD4 TCRs covered the entire spike protein, and the dominant responses fell in regions 160-218 and 743-854. Conclusions about previously exposed vaccinees are limited, since just a handful of AZD1222 recipients were seropositive for SARS-CoV-2 at baseline. Because no day 14 peak-response samples were available, repertoires were characterized only after the peak T cell response.

The CDR3 regions of human TCRbeta chains were analyzed by immunosequencing. For the original study's pipeline: TCRs in the repertoires were matched against a reference library of SARS-CoV-2-specific TCRs that had been generated with the MIRA antigen-specificity platform. Breadth was defined as the fraction of unique TCRs that were SARS-CoV-2-associated. Depth was defined as the fraction of total T cells that were SARS-CoV-2-associated. Using the MIRA data, each spike-specific TCR was mapped to the spike region that the TCR reacts to and placed in a CD4 or CD8 class. Log10-transformed breadth and depth values were compared by one-way ANOVA with Sidak's multiple comparisons tests. Held by TCRdb, this immuneACCESS table contains in-frame sequences only and omits some clones. Under half of the omission traces to an unresolved V gene where checked; the cause of the rest is unknown. Clone size and V and J calls were adopted from that table, with D and trimming inferred from the DNA. In this sample the table shows roughly 100,000 clones, 85% to 90% of which occur a single time. Roughly 15% of the sample rests with the top ten.

This specimen's time point label, interpreted: about 28 days (+/-7) after the second vaccine dose. AZD1222 recipients with second doses at about 4 weeks or about 12 weeks were pooled, because spike-specific TCR depth and breadth did not differ between schedules. Samples from vaccinated people were obtained from the UK trials COV001 and COV002, which included a single-blind randomized controlled phase 2/3 trial of AZD1222 (ChAdOx1 nCoV-19) in healthy adults. For TCRbeta chain sequencing, PBMC samples from trial participants were taken at day 0 and at day 28 after the second dose. This clonotype was sampled from an adult who received the AZD1222 COVID-19 vaccine. This specimen consisted of peripheral blood, obtained 28 days after the second AZD1222 dose. The chain was built from TRBV3-1 (or the pseudogene TRBV3-2) and TRBJ1-5, with TRBD1 identical over 9 junction bases. The CDR3 reads as follows: CASSQGQGGQPQHF. Read as DNA, the sequence is TGTGCCAGCAGCCAAGGACAGGGGGGCCAGCCCCAGCATTTT.